Presented here are 25 T cell receptor beta chains from one specimen sequenced in a study of blood T cell repertoires in COVID-19. Libraries were prepared by immunoSEQ multiplex PCR; TCRdb keeps only in-frame clonotypes and omits some of them. The data contain 140,000 or so clones, around 90% of them singletons. The sequencing input was peripheral blood. The receptor set was obtained from a woman between 45 and 65 years old with acute or convalescent COVID-19.

This sequence joins TRBV5-1 and TRBJ2-5, with TRBD2 matching 7 bases. Germline values: CDR1 SGHRS, CDR2 YFSETQ. V lost 4 bases to trimming and J lost 0 bases; unmatched junction nucleotides: 3. This CDR3 is 14 amino acids long. The CDR3 coding sequence is TGCGCCAGCAGCCTAGCGGAACACCAAGAGACCCAGTACTTC. It is translated as CASSLAEHQETQYF.

The CDR3 region has the DNA TGTGCCAGCAGTTTCATGGGGCCTTACACTGAAGCTTTCTTT. This gives the protein CASSFMGPYTEAFF. The gene calls are TRBV6-5 and TRBJ1-1, with D tentatively TRBD1 (5 bases). Trimming removed 4 bases at V and 3 bases at J, with 12 bases between. Germline values: CDR1 MNHEY, CDR2 SVGAGI. The CDR3 has 14 residues.

The chain is built from TRBV4-2 and TRBJ2-5, with D maybe TRBD2 (6 bases). Germline CDR1 is LGHNA and CDR2 is YNFKEQ. Trimming left V 0 bases short and J 9 bases short, with 17 bases between. The CDR3 is 15 residues long. In nucleotides, the CDR3 is TGTGCCAGCAGCCAAGATTATGCCGTAATAGCGGCCCAGTACTTC. It encodes CASSQDYAVIAAQYF.

The rearrangement joins TRBV11-2 to TRBJ2-7, with 11 bases aligning to TRBD2. CDR3 length equals 18 residues. The germline gives CDR1 SGHAT, CDR2 FQNNGV. Trimming cost V 0 bases and J 0 bases; bases outside gene matches: 7. The CDR3 DNA sequence: TGTGCCAGCAGCTTAGAAGAGGGACTAGCGGCCGTCTCCTACGAGCAGTACTTC. Residues: CASSLEEGLAAVSYEQYF. Complete variable domain (other parts from reference TRBV11-2 and TRBJ2-7): EAGVAQSPRYKIIEKRQSVAFWCNPISGHATLYWYQQILGQGPKLLIQFQNNGVVDDSQLPKDRFSAERLKGVDSTLKIQPAKLEDSAVYLCASSLEEGLAAVSYEQYFGPGTRLTVT.

The CDR3 region has the DNA TGCGCCAGCAGCTTAGAGACAGGGGGGATGAACACTGAAGCTTTCTTT. This codes for CASSLETGGMNTEAFF. The chain couples TRBV5-1 to TRBJ1-1, with 9 bases identical to TRBD1. There are 16 residues in the CDR3. Germline lookup yields CDR1 SGHRS and CDR2 YFSETQ. Losses at the gene ends were 2 bases for V and 0 bases for J; bases not matched to a gene: 5. Complete variable domain (other parts from reference TRBV5-1 and TRBJ1-1): KAGVTQTPRYLIKTRGQQVTLSCSPISGHRSVSWYQQTPGQGLQFLFEYFSETQRNKGNFPGRFSGRQFSNSRSEMNVSTLELGDSALYLCASSLETGGMNTEAFFGQGTRLTVV.

The rearrangement joins TRBV19 to TRBJ2-3, with a tentative D call TRBD2 (6 bases). V lost 6 bases and J lost 0, with 10 bases in between. CDR1 is LNHDA, CDR2 SQIVND, per germline (reference sequence). The CDR3 loop spans 14 amino acids. In nucleotides, the CDR3 is TGTGCCAGTAGGCCGGGAGTTAGCACAGATACGCAGTATTTT. Protein product: CASRPGVSTDTQYF.

The J gene is TRBJ2-1, the V gene TRBV28; perhaps TRBD1 as D (5 bases). CDR3 length equals 17 residues. Germline loops: CDR1 MDHEN, CDR2 SYDVKM. Trimming pared 3 bases from V and 8 bases from J, leaving 23 bases between. The CDR3 DNA is TGTGCCAGCAGTTTGGGCGGCACCCGTGGGATACAGGATGAGCAGTTCTTC. It translates to CASSLGGTRGIQDEQFF.

V usage is TRBV5-5 and J usage is TRBJ2-6, with 9 bases that match TRBD1. The CDR3 has 18 residues. Per the germline V gene, CDR1 is SGHKS and CDR2 is YYEKEE (reference sequence). V trimming: 4 bases; J trimming: 0 bases; junction bases outside the gene matches: 8. In nucleotides, the CDR3 is TGTGCCAGCAGCCGGGACAGGGATCTACTCTCTGGGGCCAACGTCCTGACTTTC. As protein: CASSRDRDLLSGANVLTF. The full variable domain, its missing parts supplied by reference TRBV5-5 and TRBJ2-6, is DAGVTQSPTHLIKTRGQQVTLRCSPISGHKSVSWYQQVLGQGPQFIFQYYEKEERGRGNFPDRFSARQFPNYSSELNVNALLLGDSALYLCASSRDRDLLSGANVLTFGAGSRLTVL.

The J gene is TRBJ1-1, the V gene TRBV19; TRBD1 matches at 10 bases. After removal of 6 bases from V and 1 base from J, the junction contained 11 bases not matched to a gene. Germline values: CDR1 LNHDA, CDR2 SQIVND (reference sequence). There are 17 residues in the CDR3. Here the CDR3 DNA reads TGTGCCAGTAGGACCCGGGACAGGGGTTATGGGAACACTGAAGCTTTCTTT. It translates to CASRTRDRGYGNTEAFF.

The chain has TRBV5-1 and TRBJ1-1, with unresolved D. The length of the CDR3 is 14 residues. The germline V gene encodes CDR1 SGHRS and CDR2 YFSETQ. V was cut by 1 base and J by 0 bases, with 7 bases left in between. The CDR3 here is CASSLTEMNTEAFF. In nucleotides, the CDR3 is TGCGCCAGCAGCTTGACAGAAATGAACACTGAAGCTTTCTTT.

The chain is built from TRBV6-6 and TRBJ1-5; no firm D call. V was pared by 7 bases and J by 9 bases, with 13 bases between. CDR3 length: 12 residues. The germline V gene encodes CDR1 MNHNY and CDR2 SVGAGI (reference sequence). CDR3 amino acids: CASTQEVGPQHF. CDR3 coding DNA: TGTGCCAGCACCCAGGAGGTGGGGCCCCAGCATTTT.

The chain carries TRBV7-3 and TRBJ2-1; maybe TRBD2 (6 bases). Germline V CDR1 and CDR2: SGHTA, FQGTGA. There are 15 residues in the CDR3. V dropped 2 bases and J dropped 1 base, with 9 bases sitting between them. CDR3 amino acids: CASSLLANSYNEQFF. In DNA, the CDR3 is TGTGCCAGCAGCTTACTAGCGAATTCCTACAATGAGCAGTTCTTC.

This clone was detected once. This chain joins TRBV10-3 and TRBJ1-1; TRBD1 matches 8 bases. Germline assignment: CDR1 ENHRY and CDR2 SYGVKD. The CDR3 loop spans 16 amino acids. V lost 0 bases to trimming and J lost 5 bases; unmatched junction nucleotides: 8. CDR3 region: CAISESLDRGRTEAFF. DNA for the CDR3: TGTGCCATCAGTGAGTCACTAGACAGGGGTAGGACTGAAGCTTTCTTT.

The rearrangement joins TRBV28 to TRBJ2-7; D is ambiguous. The V gene lost 2 bases and the J gene lost 2 bases, with 7 bases spanning the gap. The CDR3 extends over 13 amino acids. CDR1 is MDHEN and CDR2 is SYDVKM in the germline V gene. The CDR3 nucleotides read TGTGCCAGCAGTTTAGGCCTGGCCTACGAGCAGTACTTC. This translates into CASSLGLAYEQYF.

The rearrangement joins TRBV9 to TRBJ2-3; 8 bases fit TRBD2. The CDR3 runs to 15 residues. CDR1 is SGDLS, CDR2 YYNGEE, per germline. The V and J ends lost 4 bases and 7 bases, in that order; junction bases with no gene match: 11. The CDR3 bases are TGTGCCAGCAGCCCCCCGGGTAGCGGGATGTATACGCAGTATTTT. Protein sequence: CASSPPGSGMYTQYF.

The genes are TRBV3-1 (or the pseudogene TRBV3-2) and TRBJ1-1; a weak D match, TRBD1 (5 bases). Germline CDR1 and CDR2: LGHDT and YNNKEL (reference sequence). V dropped 3 bases and J dropped 5 bases, with 16 bases sitting between them. The CDR3 contains 15 residues. CDR3 region: CASSHLTPGGTEAFF. The CDR3 DNA reads TGTGCCAGCAGCCACTTAACGCCGGGGGGGACTGAAGCTTTCTTT.

This clone has only one observation. The chain recombines TRBV28 with TRBJ2-1; possible D gene TRBD1, 6 bases. Germline CDR1 is MDHEN and CDR2 is SYDVKM. The CDR3 sequence is 12 residues long. V was trimmed by 5 bases and J by 15 bases, leaving 17 bases between them. The CDR3 DNA sequence: TGTGCCAGCAGTAGGTCAGGGGAAGGTTTGTTCTTC. Protein product: CASSRSGEGLFF.

The chain employs TRBV2 and TRBJ2-7; 8 bases fit TRBD1. The CDR3 totals 14 residues. V trimming: 4 bases; J trimming: 4 bases; junction bases outside the gene matches: 6. Germline V gene sequence: CDR1 SNHLY, CDR2 FYNNEI. The CDR3 here is CASSGQGHYYEQYF. CDR3 DNA: TGTGCCAGCAGTGGACAGGGGCATTATTACGAGCAGTACTTC.

This clone appeared once. The chain couples TRBV27 to TRBJ2-1, with D maybe TRBD2 (7 bases). The germline CDR1 and CDR2 sequences are MNHEY and SMNVEV (reference sequence). V lost 5 bases and J lost 7, with 18 bases in between. The CDR3 has 15 amino acids. The CDR3 protein is CASSVSGGFMNEQFF. CDR3 nucleotides: TGTGCCAGCAGTGTCTCGGGGGGCTTCATGAATGAGCAGTTCTTC.

V usage is TRBV12-3 or TRBV12-4 and J usage is TRBJ1-5; 9 bases line up with TRBD1. V lost 5 bases to trimming and J lost 7 bases; unmatched junction nucleotides: 3. This CDR3 is 13 amino acids long. CDR3 residues: CASSPDRGQPQHF. The CDR3, as DNA: TGTGCCAGCAGTCCGGACAGGGGACAGCCCCAGCATTTT.

J is TRBJ1-1 and V is TRBV9; D is ambiguous. The CDR3 covers 14 residues. The germline V gene has CDR1 SGDLS and CDR2 YYNGEE. V dropped 6 bases and J dropped 1 base, with 13 bases sitting between them. In DNA, the CDR3 is TGTGCCAGCAACGAGGGCGCGGGGAACACTGAAGCTTTCTTT. Translating gives CASNEGAGNTEAFF.

Worth noting for this clone: Other DNA sequences within the sample encode an identical CDR3. The V call is TRBV5-5, the J call TRBJ1-3; 7 bases are a match to TRBD1. The junction had 4 bases not matched to a gene; V was cut back by 4 bases and J by 0 bases. Germline V CDR1 and CDR2: SGHKS, YYEKEE (reference sequence). This CDR3 is 15 amino acids long. The DNA of the CDR3 is TGTGCCAGCAGCCCGGACAGGAACTCTGGAAACACCATATATTTT. It yields the protein CASSPDRNSGNTIYF. The full variable domain, rest sourced from reference TRBV5-5 and TRBJ1-3, is DAGVTQSPTHLIKTRGQQVTLRCSPISGHKSVSWYQQVLGQGPQFIFQYYEKEERGRGNFPDRFSARQFPNYSSELNVNALLLGDSALYLCASSPDRNSGNTIYFGEGSWLTVV.

The chain combines TRBV3-1 (or the pseudogene TRBV3-2) with TRBJ2-3, with 10 bases lining up with TRBD1. With 7 bases clipped from V and 3 bases from J, the junction kept 4 bases outside the gene matches. This CDR3 has 14 residues. The germline V gene has CDR1 LGHDT and CDR2 YNNKEL (reference sequence). In DNA form, the CDR3 reads TGTGCCAGCACGGGGACAGGGGTTACAGATACGCAGTATTTT. This sequence encodes CASTGTGVTDTQYF.

This clone was found once. This chain connects TRBV5-1 to TRBJ2-3, with 7 bases matching TRBD2. The CDR3 loop spans 14 amino acids. CDR1 is SGHRS and CDR2 is YFSETQ in the germline V gene. J was trimmed by 8 bases and V by 1 base; bases with no gene match: 7. The CDR3 DNA is TGCGCCAGCAGCTTGCAGCGGGATAGAAGTACGCAGTATTTT. Protein sequence: CASSLQRDRSTQYF. Looking up the rest from reference TRBV5-1 and TRBJ2-3 gives the full variable domain: KAGVTQTPRYLIKTRGQQVTLSCSPISGHRSVSWYQQTPGQGLQFLFEYFSETQRNKGNFPGRFSGRQFSNSRSEMNVSTLELGDSALYLCASSLQRDRSTQYFGPGTRLTVL.

The rearrangement joins TRBV7-9 to TRBJ1-1; the D is unclear. CDR3 length: 13 residues. The ends were cut back, 4 bases at V and 1 base at J, with 7 bases in the middle. From germline, CDR1 is SEHNR and CDR2 FQNEAQ (reference sequence). CDR3 DNA: TGTGCCAGCAGCTCCGTTAAGAACACTGAAGCTTTCTTT. Its protein product is CASSSVKNTEAFF.